These T cell receptor beta chains were read from a single sample in a study of Graves' ophthalmopathy and Graves' hyperthyroidism. TCRdb re-called the multiplex PCR reads through MiXCR, storing one row per CDR3 protein. The repertoire holds roughly 160,000 distinct CDR3 sequences, with around 39% as singletons. Sequenced sample: peripheral blood. The receptors originated from a man between 25 and 39 years old with Graves' ophthalmopathy. CDR3s include the opening cysteine and the closing phenylalanine or tryptophan. A D gene is named only where the DNA matches it firmly. Where a row states a size, it is once, few, many or the class of an expanded clone; other rows omit it.

clone size,J gene,V gene,D gene,CDR3 protein,CDR3 DNA
-,TRBJ1-5,TRBV6-1,-,CASSVGGDVGKPQHF,TGTGCCAGCAGTGTGGGGGGTGACGTGGGGAAGCCCCAGCATTTT
many,TRBJ2-7,TRBV4-3,-,CASSQEYRVSSYEQYF,TGCGCCAGCAGCCAAGAATACAGGGTTAGCTCCTACGAGCAGTACTTC
-,TRBJ2-4,TRBV6-1,TRBD2,CASSVRGGGLAKNIQYF,TGTGCCAGCAGTGTTCGGGGGGGCGGACTAGCCAAAAACATTCAGTACTTC
-,TRBJ2-7,TRBV12-3/TRBV12-4,TRBD1,CASSITGEFSYEQYF,TGTGCCAGCAGTATTACAGGGGAATTTTCCTACGAGCAGTACTTC
-,TRBJ1-2,TRBV12-3/TRBV12-4,TRBD1,CASSATDRGYYGYTF,TGTGCCAGCAGTGCGACGGACAGGGGGTACTATGGCTACACCTTC
many,TRBJ2-7,TRBV7-2,TRBD2,CASSPSGVYEQYF,TGTGCCAGCAGCCCTAGCGGGGTGTACGAGCAGTACTTC
-,TRBJ2-7,TRBV27,-,CASRKDSSYEQYF,TGTGCCAGCAGAAAGGATAGCTCCTACGAGCAGTACTTC
many,TRBJ2-7,TRBV10-3,-,CAISQYGGYEQYF,TGTGCCATCAGTCAGTACGGCGGGTACGAGCAGTACTTC
-,TRBJ2-7,TRBV12-3/TRBV12-4,-,CASSFRRGREQYF,TGTGCCAGCAGTTTTAGAAGGGGCCGGGAGCAGTACTTC
-,TRBJ2-7,TRBV20-1,TRBD1,CSAGGGYAEQYF,TGCAGTGCAGGGGGCGGATATGCCGAGCAGTACTTC
-,TRBJ2-4,TRBV7-2,-,CASSLVEEGKNIQYF,TGTGCCAGCAGCTTAGTAGAGGAAGGCAAAAACATTCAGTACTTC
-,TRBJ2-5,TRBV6-1,TRBD1,CASSRDRDRETQYF,TGTGCCAGCAGTCGGGACAGGGATCGAGAGACCCAGTACTTC
many,TRBJ2-3,TRBV7-3,TRBD2,CASSLIAGTENTQYF,TGTGCCAGCAGCTTAATAGCGGGGACCGAAAATACGCAGTATTTT
many,TRBJ1-1,TRBV20-1,-,CSASRDGEAFF,TGCAGTGCTAGCCGGGACGGTGAAGCTTTCTTT
many,TRBJ1-5,TRBV7-2,-,CASSFTNSNQPQHF,TGTGCCAGCAGCTTTACAAATTCCAATCAGCCCCAGCATTTT
many,TRBJ1-2,TRBV15,-,CATSRDGRSTNYGYTF,TGTGCCACCAGCAGAGATGGGAGGTCGACGAACTATGGCTACACCTTC
few,TRBJ2-5,TRBV6-5,-,CASSFADSPQETQYF,TGTGCCAGCAGTTTTGCCGACAGTCCCCAAGAGACCCAGTACTTC
-,TRBJ2-5,TRBV11-3,-,CASRLRGAETQYF,TGTGCCAGCCGTCTCCGGGGGGCAGAGACCCAGTACTTC
many,TRBJ2-7,TRBV28,TRBD2,CASSPPGLADTYEQYF,TGTGCCAGCTCCCCTCCAGGACTAGCGGACACCTACGAGCAGTACTTC
many,TRBJ1-2,TRBV5-1,-,CASSYGAANYGYTF,TGCGCCAGCAGCTACGGGGCGGCTAACTATGGCTACACCTTC
many,TRBJ2-2,TRBV27,-,CASSLRLVYTGELFF,TGTGCCAGCAGTCTCCGACTAGTATACACCGGGGAGCTGTTTTTT
-,TRBJ1-1,TRBV6-2/TRBV6-3,TRBD1,CASSPLTGEDTEAFF,TGTGCCAGCAGTCCGCTGACAGGGGAGGACACTGAAGCTTTCTTT
-,TRBJ2-7,TRBV6-5,TRBD2,CASSFGWTSGAYEQYF,TGTGCCAGCAGTTTCGGGTGGACTAGCGGTGCCTACGAGCAGTACTTC
once,TRBJ2-7,TRBV6-1,-,CASSELRSYEQYF,TGTGCCAGCAGTGAATTGCGGTCCTACGAGCAGTACTTC
many,TRBJ2-4,TRBV28,TRBD1,CASSSQGAAKNIQYF,TGTGCCAGCAGCTCACAGGGGGCAGCGAAGAACATTCAGTACTTC
many,TRBJ2-2,TRBV6-5,TRBD1,CASSYSGQWGPTGDTGELFF,TGTGCCAGCAGTTACTCGGGTCAGTGGGGCCCGACAGGGGACACCGGGGAGCTGTTTTTT
many,TRBJ2-4,TRBV11-2,TRBD1,CASSSTGTGGVAKNIQYF,TGTGCCAGCAGTTCAACCGGGACAGGGGGGGTTGCCAAAAACATTCAGTACTTC
-,TRBJ2-5,TRBV4-1,TRBD1,CASSQDPGTGSVTQYF,TGCGCCAGCAGCCAAGATCCAGGGACAGGGTCGGTGACCCAGTACTTC
-,TRBJ2-7,TRBV28,TRBD2,CASSSNLAGGFYEQYF,TGTGCCAGCAGCTCCAATCTAGCGGGAGGTTTCTACGAGCAGTACTTC
once,TRBJ1-1,TRBV6-1,-,CASTHYRNTEAFF,TGTGCCAGCACCCATTACCGGAACACTGAAGCTTTCTTT
-,TRBJ1-5,TRBV6-1,TRBD1,CATSPGQAGQPQHF,TGTGCCACCAGCCCCGGACAGGCTGGCCAGCCCCAGCATTTT
many,TRBJ1-5,TRBV28,-,CASSPLRGQPQHF,TGTGCCAGCAGCCCATTGCGGGGTCAGCCCCAGCATTTT
-,TRBJ2-7,TRBV6-1,-,CASSRSGDEQYF,TGTGCCAGCAGTCGATCAGGGGACGAGCAGTACTTC
many,TRBJ1-2,TRBV30,-,CAWSSKGGGGGYTF,TGTGCCTGGAGCTCAAAGGGGGGTGGGGGCGGCTACACCTTC
many,TRBJ1-5,TRBV28,-,CASSFGGPNQPQHF,TGTGCCAGCAGTTTCGGCGGTCCCAATCAGCCCCAGCATTTT
-,TRBJ2-5,TRBV15,-,CATSRSGLQETQYF,TGTGCCACCAGCAGGTCGGGGCTCCAAGAGACCCAGTACTTC
-,TRBJ1-2,TRBV6-1,-,CASSRGPSPFDYGYTF,TGTGCCAGCAGCCGCGGACCGTCCCCATTTGACTATGGCTACACCTTC
many,TRBJ1-2,TRBV27,-,CASSLWDGGGGYTF,TGTGCCAGCAGTCTCTGGGACGGAGGCGGCGGCTACACCTTC
many,TRBJ1-5,TRBV20-1,-,CSAPEGGRGNQPQHF,TGCAGTGCCCCCGAAGGGGGGAGGGGCAATCAGCCCCAGCATTTT
many,TRBJ2-2,TRBV12-3/TRBV12-4,-,CASTSAGELFF,TGTGCCAGCACTTCCGCGGGGGAGCTGTTTTTT
many,TRBJ2-5,TRBV6-6,TRBD1,CASSSGQGPQETQYF,TGTGCCAGCAGTTCAGGACAGGGGCCGCAAGAGACCCAGTACTTC
many,TRBJ1-3,TRBV5-1,TRBD1,CASSWGQPGNTIYF,TGCGCCAGCAGCTGGGGACAGCCCGGAAACACCATATATTTT
-,TRBJ2-7,TRBV7-2,TRBD2,CASSLGPSGRYEQYF,TGTGCCAGCAGCTTAGGGCCTAGCGGGAGGTACGAGCAGTACTTC
-,TRBJ1-5,TRBV28,TRBD1,CASSSGGSNQPQHF,TGTGCCAGCAGTTCAGGGGGAAGCAATCAGCCCCAGCATTTT
-,TRBJ2-5,TRBV29-1,-,CSVGVRTLQYF,TGCAGCGTGGGAGTAAGGACCCTCCAGTACTTC
few,TRBJ1-1,TRBV6-5,-,CASSTGRIEAFF,TGTGCCAGCAGTACTGGACGGATTGAAGCTTTCTTT
few,TRBJ2-5,TRBV11-1,-,CASSPQSGVQETQYF,TGTGCCAGCAGCCCCCAGTCGGGAGTGCAAGAGACCCAGTACTTC
-,TRBJ1-2,TRBV2,TRBD1,CASSQRWTGHGYTF,TGTGCCAGCAGCCAACGCTGGACAGGGCATGGCTACACCTTC
many,TRBJ1-5,TRBV7-2,-,CASSPDRPVGQPQHF,TGTGCCAGCAGCCCGGATAGACCCGTGGGTCAGCCCCAGCATTTT
-,TRBJ1-2,TRBV29-1,-,CSGERANYGYTF,TGCAGCGGGGAGAGAGCTAACTATGGCTACACCTTC
many,TRBJ1-2,TRBV12-3/TRBV12-4,-,CASSLLPREEDGYTF,TGTGCCAGCAGTTTACTCCCCAGGGAAGAGGATGGCTACACCTTC
-,TRBJ2-7,TRBV11-1,-,CASSLTAKSYEQYF,TGTGCCAGCAGCTTGACAGCAAAATCCTACGAGCAGTACTTC
-,TRBJ1-1,TRBV12-3/TRBV12-4,-,CASSFRVSVVFF,TGTGCCAGCAGCTTCAGGGTCTCAGTCGTTTTCTTT
few,TRBJ1-1,TRBV6-2/TRBV6-3,-,CASSYRTENTEAFF,TGTGCCAGCAGTTACAGGACCGAGAACACTGAAGCTTTCTTT
many,TRBJ1-2,TRBV27,-,CASSTSDSSYGYTF,TGTGCCAGCAGTACCTCTGACAGCAGCTATGGCTACACCTTC
many,TRBJ1-5,TRBV20-1,-,CSARDGVRASNQPQHF,TGCAGTGCTAGAGATGGGGTCAGGGCCAGCAATCAGCCCCAGCATTTT
many,TRBJ1-5,TRBV4-2,TRBD1,CASAPSGGSQPQHF,TGTGCCAGCGCACCCTCAGGGGGTAGTCAGCCCCAGCATTTT